This T cell receptor beta chain was identified in a study of OX40 agonist ivuxolimab in advanced cancers. Study context: Patients were treated with ivuxolimab, an agonistic anti-OX40 (CD134) antibody. Participants could have had prior anti-PD-1, anti-PD-L1 or anti-CTLA-4 therapy, and roughly 40% had some.

Some clones are missing from TCRdb's copy, which holds only in-frame ones; the method was immunoSEQ multiplex PCR. In the table there are about 80,000 clones, about 83% of which are singletons. Study results and caveats: At 0.1 to 3.0 mg/kg and by week 6, CD4+ and CD8+ T cells in the blood had expanded clonally.

This clone was observed a handful of times. Antigen specificity is unknown. Germline V gene sequence: CDR1 SEHNR, CDR2 FQNEAQ (reference sequence). V was clipped by 4 bases and J by 4 bases; unmatched bases: 7. CDR3 length equals 15 residues. The chain is built from TRBV7-9 and TRBJ2-5; the match to TRBD1 covers 9 bases. The sample in question was CD4+ or CD8+ T cells sorted from blood, obtained in a trial of the OX40 agonist ivuxolimab. This TCR was recovered from an adult with an advanced solid tumor such as melanoma, head and neck, liver or kidney cancer. The CDR3 protein is CASSWETGGGETQYF. CDR3 DNA sequence: TGTGCCAGCAGCTGGGAGACAGGGGGTGGAGAGACCCAGTACTTC.